The rows below give T cell receptor beta chains drawn from one sample of a study of shared clonotypes between healthy human individuals. TCRdb's table, derived via immunoSEQ multiplex PCR, lists solely in-frame clones and lacks some. The table lists millions of clones, about 92% of them singletons. Sequenced: naive CD8+ T cells from PBMCs. The receptors derive from a man aged 18 to 30 in good health. Some clones in this sample may be carry-over from other donors' samples. The CDR3 runs from the conserved cysteine through the conserved F or W. The D gene is left open where the match is weak. Not all rows give a size; the values are once, few, many and, for expanded clones, a class.

size	J	V	D	length	CDR3	DNA
NA	TRBJ2-7	TRBV9	TRBD2	14	CASSPRREDYEQYF	TGTGCCAGCAGCCCCCGACGGGAGGATTACGAGCAGTACTTC
NA	TRBJ1-2	TRBV10-3	NA	14	CAISTGHPLYGYTF	TGTGCCATCAGTACAGGACACCCCCTATATGGCTACACCTTC
NA	TRBJ2-1	TRBV10-3	NA	11	CAISEGDEQFF	TGTGCCATCAGTGAAGGCGATGAGCAGTTCTTC
NA	TRBJ2-5	TRBV4-2	TRBD1	14	CASSFGTDEETQYF	TGTGCCAGCAGCTTCGGGACAGATGAAGAGACCCAGTACTTC
NA	TRBJ1-2	TRBV27	TRBD1	17	CASSLSVQTGVGSGYTF	TGTGCCAGCAGTTTATCGGTCCAAACAGGGGTAGGTTCTGGCTACACCTTC
NA	TRBJ2-7	TRBV5-4	NA	14	CASSLYGNSYEQYF	TGTGCCAGCAGCTTGTATGGCAACTCCTACGAGCAGTACTTC
NA	TRBJ2-3	TRBV28	NA	17	CASSPDDLGVWADTQYF	TGTGCCAGCAGTCCGGACGATTTGGGGGTTTGGGCAGATACGCAGTATTTT
NA	TRBJ1-5	TRBV10-2	NA	19	CASSESLTGRNGGHQPQHF	TGCGCCAGCAGTGAGTCTCTAACGGGCAGAAATGGGGGGCATCAGCCCCAGCATTTT
NA	TRBJ1-2	TRBV6-4	NA	14	CASRTPTYNYGYTF	TGTGCCAGCAGAACCCCTACCTATAACTATGGCTACACCTTC
once	TRBJ1-4	TRBV7-9	TRBD1	16	CASSSFPDRGEEKLFF	TGTGCCAGCAGCTCCTTCCCCGACAGGGGCGAGGAAAAACTGTTTTTT
NA	TRBJ2-1	TRBV7-8	TRBD1	17	CASSLQGQGGFYNEQFF	TGTGCCAGCAGCTTACAGGGACAGGGAGGCTTCTACAATGAGCAGTTCTTC
NA	TRBJ1-2	TRBV19	NA	14	CASSYLQGGPGYTF	TGTGCCAGTAGCTACTTACAGGGTGGACCGGGCTACACCTTC
few	TRBJ2-6	TRBV7-9	NA	18	CASSLEGQLPSGANVLTF	TGTGCCAGCAGCTTAGAGGGGCAGTTACCCTCTGGGGCCAACGTCCTGACTTTC
NA	TRBJ2-7	TRBV4-1	NA	15	CASSQEDYSSYEQYF	TGCGCCAGCAGCCAAGAAGATTATTCTTCCTACGAGCAGTACTTC
NA	TRBJ2-1	TRBV14	NA	16	CASSQEGRGSYNEQFF	TGTGCCAGCAGCCAAGAGGGCAGGGGCTCCTACAATGAGCAGTTCTTC
NA	TRBJ1-2	TRBV9	TRBD1	15	CASSVVEVDRGGYTF	TGTGCCAGCAGCGTAGTTGAGGTGGACAGGGGAGGCTACACCTTC
NA	TRBJ1-5	TRBV27	NA	14	CASSLGGATQPQHF	TGTGCCAGCAGTTTAGGGGGCGCCACTCAGCCCCAGCATTTT
NA	TRBJ2-3	TRBV27	NA	15	CASSPGVANTNTQYF	TGTGCCAGCAGCCCTGGCGTAGCGAACACAAATACGCAGTATTTT
few	TRBJ1-4	TRBV27	NA	11	CASSWGEKLFF	TGTGCCAGCAGTTGGGGTGAAAAACTGTTTTTT
NA	TRBJ2-7	TRBV7-3	TRBD1	14	CASSSADRVYEQYF	TGTGCCAGCAGCTCGGCGGACAGGGTCTACGAGCAGTACTTC
once	TRBJ2-3	TRBV4-1	NA	14	CASSQVSHTDTQYF	TGCGCCAGCAGCCAAGTTTCTCATACAGATACGCAGTATTTT
NA	TRBJ2-7	TRBV5-1	NA	18	CASSLVVTRDGLSYEQYF	TGCGCCAGCAGCTTGGTAGTTACTCGGGACGGACTATCCTACGAGCAGTACTTC
NA	TRBJ2-7	TRBV27	TRBD1	13	CASRGTGPYEQYF	TGTGCCAGCAGGGGGACAGGACCCTACGAGCAGTACTTC
NA	TRBJ2-3	TRBV28	NA	19	CASRRNVPTGAPQSDTQYF	TGTGCCAGCAGGCGAAACGTCCCTACCGGAGCTCCTCAATCGGATACGCAGTATTTT
NA	TRBJ2-1	TRBV28	TRBD2	15	CASRPLAGELDEQFF	TGTGCCAGCAGGCCACTAGCGGGAGAGTTAGATGAGCAGTTCTTC
NA	TRBJ2-7	TRBV7-9	NA	15	CASSHPWRAPYEQYF	TGTGCCAGCAGTCATCCGTGGAGGGCGCCCTACGAGCAGTACTTC